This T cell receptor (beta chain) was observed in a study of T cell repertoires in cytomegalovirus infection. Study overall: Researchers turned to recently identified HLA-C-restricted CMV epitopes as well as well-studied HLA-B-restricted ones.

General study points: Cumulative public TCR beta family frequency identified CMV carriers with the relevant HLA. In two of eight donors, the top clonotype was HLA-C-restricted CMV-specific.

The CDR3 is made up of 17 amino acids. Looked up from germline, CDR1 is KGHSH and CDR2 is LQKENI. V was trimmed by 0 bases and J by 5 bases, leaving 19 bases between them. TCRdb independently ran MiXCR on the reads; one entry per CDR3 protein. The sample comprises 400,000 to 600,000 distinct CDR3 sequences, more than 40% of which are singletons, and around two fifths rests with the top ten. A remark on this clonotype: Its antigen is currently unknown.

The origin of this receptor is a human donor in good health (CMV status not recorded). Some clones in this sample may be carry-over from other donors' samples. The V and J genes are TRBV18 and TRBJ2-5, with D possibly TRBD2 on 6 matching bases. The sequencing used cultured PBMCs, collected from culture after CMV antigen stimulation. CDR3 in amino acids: CASSPPVYGGPQETQYF. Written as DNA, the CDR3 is TGTGCCAGCTCACCACCGGTTTATGGAGGGCCCCAGGAGACCCAGTACTTC.